Here is one TCR beta chain with its context. The PCR made use of 60 Vbeta and 13 Jbeta primers. Sequencing was performed with immunoSEQ multiplex PCR; in TCRdb, only in-frame clones are kept and a portion is missing. Counted here are 75,000 to 90,000 clones, around 78% occurring once; the ten biggest clones make up 3.5% to 5.5%. These data come from a study of cytomegalovirus exposure and HLA in healthy donors. The sequencing sample was made of PBMCs. This receptor was obtained from a man aged 40-49 years in good health and CMV-seronegative.

CDR3 bases: TGCGCCAGCAGCCAAGTTACCGGGACAGGGGCTTTCTTT. This sequence encodes CASSQVTGTGAFF. The chain is built from TRBV4-3 and TRBJ1-1; TRBD1 matches 9 bases. Trimming at V came to 1 base and at J to 11 bases, leaving 5 bases not matched to a gene. CDR1 is LGHNA and CDR2 is YSLEER in the germline V gene. This CDR3 is built from 13 residues.